Listed below are T cell receptor beta chains from one sample, sequenced in a study of cytomegalovirus exposure and HLA in healthy donors. Clones were sequenced by immunoSEQ multiplex PCR, and TCRdb holds only the in-frame ones, with some missing. Here the sample spans about 220,000 clones, over 70% being singletons. Sequencing input: PBMCs. The receptor set was obtained from a woman aged 25 to 45 in good health and CMV-seropositive. Each CDR3 is given with its conserved first and last residue. D genes are given only for firm matches. The listing skips clone size in some rows; elsewhere it reads once, few, many or a size class.

j_call clone_size v_call d_call cdr3_nt cdr3_aa
TRBJ2-7 NA TRBV4-3 NA TGCGCCAGCAGCCAAGCGGCTGACAGGACCTACGAGCAGTACTTC CASSQAADRTYEQYF
TRBJ2-5 NA TRBV7-2 NA TGTGCCAGCAGCTTAGGTCGACAGGCAAAGACCCAGTACTTC CASSLGRQAKTQYF
TRBJ1-2 NA TRBV7-9 NA TGTGCCAGCAGCTCAAGTCTCCGAGAATCCCTCGGCGGCTACACCTTC CASSSSLRESLGGYTF
TRBJ1-2 NA TRBV27 NA TGTGCCAGCAGTTCAAATACAGGGAGGGGGGACTATGGCTACACCTTC CASSSNTGRGDYGYTF
TRBJ1-2 NA TRBV19 NA TGTGCCAGTAGTATAGATAAGAGGACTCTCGGCTACACCTTC CASSIDKRTLGYTF
TRBJ1-2 NA TRBV19 NA TGTGCCAGTAGTATCAGGACAGATTATGGCTACACCTTC CASSIRTDYGYTF
TRBJ2-7 NA TRBV25-1 NA TGTGCCAGCAGTGTACAGTGGAGCGAGCAGTACTTC CASSVQWSEQYF
TRBJ2-1 NA TRBV6-5 NA TGTGCCAGCAGTTACTCATACTACCCCGCGACTGAGCAGTTCTTC CASSYSYYPATEQFF
TRBJ2-5 NA TRBV7-2 NA TGTGCCAGCCCGCCCCCGGGACACCAAGAGACCCAGTACTTC CASPPPGHQETQYF
TRBJ1-1 NA TRBV5-1 NA TGCGCCAGCCTCCCGGGGGGCGGGATGAACACTGAAGCTTTCTTT CASLPGGGMNTEAFF
TRBJ1-1 once TRBV5-1 NA TGCGCCAGCGGAGGTCCGAACACTGAAGCTTTCTTT CASGGPNTEAFF
TRBJ1-2 NA TRBV27 NA TGTGCCAGCAGTTTGGGTATCAGCTATGGCTACACCTTC CASSLGISYGYTF
TRBJ2-5 NA TRBV27 NA TGTGCCAGCAGCCAAAAGGGGACACAAGAGACCCAGTACTTC CASSQKGTQETQYF
TRBJ2-1 many TRBV18 TRBD1 TGTGCCAGCTCACCACCGCAGGGGGATGAGCAGTTCTTC CASSPPQGDEQFF
TRBJ2-7 NA TRBV27 NA TGTGCCAGCAGTCTCTCCGGGACGTTACCCTACGAGCAGTACTTC CASSLSGTLPYEQYF
TRBJ2-7 NA TRBV29-1 NA TGCAGCGTTGCCGCCGAAGGTAAGGCCTACGAGCAGTACTTC CSVAAEGKAYEQYF
TRBJ2-7 NA TRBV27 TRBD2 TGTGCCTCCCGGGGACTAGGAAGCTCCTACGAGCAGTACTTC CASRGLGSSYEQYF
TRBJ2-2 NA TRBV5-1 NA TGCGCCAGCAGCCCCCGACAGGCCACCGGGGAGCTGTTTTTT CASSPRQATGELFF
TRBJ2-2 few TRBV19 NA TGTGCCAGTATGGCCCCCGTGGCGGAGGTAACGTGGACCGGGGAGCTGTTTTTT CASMAPVAEVTWTGELFF
TRBJ2-7 once TRBV19 TRBD2 TGTGCCAGTAGTCCCGGACTAGCGGGAGACGAGCAGTACTTC CASSPGLAGDEQYF
TRBJ2-3 once TRBV5-6 NA TGTGCCAGCAGCTTAATGGGAGGCTATCCCCACCCAGATACGCAGTATTTT CASSLMGGYPHPDTQYF
TRBJ2-3 NA TRBV11-2 NA TGTGCCAGCAGCTTACCCTGGCCAGATACGCAGTATTTT CASSLPWPDTQYF
TRBJ2-2 NA TRBV2 TRBD2 TGTGCCAGCAAGCCGACTAGCGGGAGAGGCACCGGGGAGCTGTTTTTT CASKPTSGRGTGELFF
TRBJ2-5 NA TRBV4-1 NA TGCGCCAGCAGCCAGAGGGGGAGCGGTGAGACCCAGTACTTC CASSQRGSGETQYF
TRBJ2-1 NA TRBV30 NA TGTGCCTGGAGTTTGGGCAGGGACAATGAGCAGTTCTTC CAWSLGRDNEQFF
TRBJ2-1 NA TRBV25-1 NA TGTGCCAGCAGTGAGAAGGGTCTAGATGGTGAGCAGTTCTTC CASSEKGLDGEQFF
TRBJ1-2 NA TRBV29-1 NA TGCAGCGTTGAAAGAAGGGGCAGGTTCGGGAATGGCTACACCTTC CSVERRGRFGNGYTF
TRBJ1-1 NA TRBV29-1 NA TGCAGCGTGGAGACTACTGAAGCTTTCTTT CSVETTEAFF
TRBJ2-7 NA TRBV5-6 NA TGTGCCAGCAGCTTAAGACCGGGACGGAGGGACGAGCAGTACTTC CASSLRPGRRDEQYF
TRBJ2-7 once TRBV10-1 NA TGCGCCAGCAGCGCCGGGACGCCGTCTGGCGAGCAGTACTTC CASSAGTPSGEQYF
TRBJ1-1 NA TRBV7-3 NA TGTGCCAGCACTCGAACCCAGGGCACTGAAGCTTTCTTT CASTRTQGTEAFF
TRBJ1-1 NA TRBV6-1 NA TGTGCCAGCAGAGCGTCTGAAGCTTTCTTT CASRASEAFF
TRBJ2-1 NA TRBV20-1 NA TGCAGTGCCGAGGGCCGCGATGAGCAGTTCTTC CSAEGRDEQFF
TRBJ1-2 NA TRBV7-2 NA TGTGCCAGCAGCCCGGAAGGGGGGGTCTTTCGGTATGGCTACACCTTC CASSPEGGVFRYGYTF
TRBJ2-7 NA TRBV5-1 TRBD1 TGCGCCAGCAGCTGGCTGGACAGGGGACACTACGAGCAGTACTTC CASSWLDRGHYEQYF
TRBJ1-2 few TRBV9 NA TGTGCCAGCAGCGTAGGAGGGCTTGGCTACACCTTC CASSVGGLGYTF
TRBJ2-1 once TRBV27 NA TGTGCCAGCAGTTTCGGCCTATACAATGAGCAGTTCTTC CASSFGLYNEQFF
TRBJ1-2 NA TRBV11-2 NA TGTGCCAGCAGCTCGGGACTCTTCTATGGCTACACCTTC CASSSGLFYGYTF
TRBJ2-7 NA TRBV5-1 TRBD2 TGCGCCAGCAGCTTGTCAGGGACTAGCGGGCCCTACGAGCAGTACTTC CASSLSGTSGPYEQYF
TRBJ2-3 NA TRBV29-1 NA TGCAGCGTTGAACTCGCAGATACGCAGTATTTT CSVELADTQYF
TRBJ2-1 NA TRBV28 NA TGTGCCAGCAGTTCTTTAGCGAAAGCCTACAATGAGCAGTTCTTC CASSSLAKAYNEQFF
TRBJ1-3 NA TRBV6-5 NA TGTGCCAGCAGTTACAATGTCGCGACCTCTGGAAACACCATATATTTT CASSYNVATSGNTIYF
TRBJ1-2 few TRBV6-5 NA TGTGCCAGCAAAAGACTAGCTAACTATGGCTACACCTTC CASKRLANYGYTF
TRBJ1-5 NA TRBV6-1 TRBD1 TGTGCCAGCAGCGAAGGGACAGGAAAAAATCAGCCCCAGCATTTT CASSEGTGKNQPQHF
TRBJ1-2 NA TRBV6-6 TRBD1 TGTGCCAGCAGACGGGACAGGCTCAACTATGGCTACACCTTC CASRRDRLNYGYTF
TRBJ2-6 NA TRBV7-3 NA TGTGCCAGCAGCCTCGGGGCGATGGCTGGGGCCAACGTCCTGACTTTC CASSLGAMAGANVLTF
TRBJ1-5 NA TRBV7-6 TRBD1 TGTGCCAGCTCAAGACAGGGTGATCAGCCCCAGCATTTT CASSRQGDQPQHF
TRBJ1-2 NA TRBV27 TRBD1 TGTGCCAGCAGGACAGGGGGCGGCTATGGCTACACCTTC CASRTGGGYGYTF